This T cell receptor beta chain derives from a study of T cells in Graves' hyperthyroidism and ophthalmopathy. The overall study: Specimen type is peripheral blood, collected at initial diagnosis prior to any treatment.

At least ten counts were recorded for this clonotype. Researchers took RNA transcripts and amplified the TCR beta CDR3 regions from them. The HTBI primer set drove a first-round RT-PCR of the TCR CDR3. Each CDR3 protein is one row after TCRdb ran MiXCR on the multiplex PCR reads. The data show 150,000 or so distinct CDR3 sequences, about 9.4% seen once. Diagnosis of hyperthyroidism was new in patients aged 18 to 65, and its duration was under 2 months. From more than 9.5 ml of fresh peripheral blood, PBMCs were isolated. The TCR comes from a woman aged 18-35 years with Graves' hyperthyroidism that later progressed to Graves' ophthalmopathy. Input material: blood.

The CDR3 DNA follows: TGTGCCTGGAGTGGTAGTCAGAACTATGGCTACACCTTC. Translated, it gives CAWSGSQNYGYTF. The chain links TRBV30 to TRBJ1-2, with D uncertain. This CDR3 contains 13 residues. The V gene lost 1 base and the J gene lost 2 bases, with 8 bases spanning the gap. Germline CDR1 GTSNPN, CDR2 SVGIG (reference sequence).